A single sample gave rise to the 12 T cell receptor beta chains below, sequenced in a study of cytomegalovirus exposure and HLA in healthy donors. The PCR was carried out with 60 Vbeta primers and 13 Jbeta primers. The assay was immunoSEQ multiplex PCR, and TCRdb's table has in-frame clones only and misses some. Altogether around 240,000 clones are present, about four fifths being singletons, with the ten largest covering 5% to 6.5%. Sequencing was done on a sample of PBMCs. The receptors stem from a woman aged 40 to 50 in good health and CMV-seropositive.

This clone was seen only a few times. The chain links TRBV14 to TRBJ1-1; D remains ambiguous. The V end was cut by 2 bases, the J end by 1 base, with 17 bases between. Germline CDR1 and CDR2: SGHDN and FVKESK. This CDR3 is built from 17 residues. The CDR3 sequence: CASSQKGRSRGNTEAFF. The CDR3 nucleotides read TGTGCCAGCAGCCAAAAAGGGCGCTCCCGGGGGAACACTGAAGCTTTCTTT.

In DNA form, the CDR3 reads TGTGCCAGCAGCTACGGTGATAACTACGAGCAGTACTTC. The encoded protein is CASSYGDNYEQYF. The J gene is TRBJ2-7, the V gene TRBV7-6; D call uncertain. Germline CDR1 is SGHVS and CDR2 is FNYEAQ. Trimming took 4 bases from V and 3 from J, leaving 10 bases between them. This CDR3 contains 13 residues.

The V and J genes are TRBV5-5 and TRBJ1-5; D not resolved. Per the germline V gene, CDR1 is SGHKS and CDR2 is YYEKEE (reference sequence). Trimming took 0 bases from V and 0 from J, leaving 13 bases between them. CDR3 length: 17 amino acids. The DNA of the CDR3 is TGTGCCAGCAGCTTGGGACCTTTATACTATAGCAATCAGCCCCAGCATTTT. This translates into CASSLGPLYYSNQPQHF.

The gene calls are TRBV10-3 and TRBJ2-5; 9 nucleotides align to TRBD2. Germline-derived CDR1 and CDR2 are ENHRY and SYGVKD. V was clipped by 4 bases and J by 3 bases; unmatched bases: 6. The CDR3 totals 15 residues. CDR3 loop: CAISAIAGAEETQYF. Here the CDR3 DNA reads TGTGCCATCAGTGCCATAGCGGGGGCGGAAGAGACCCAGTACTTC.

The chain combines TRBV30 with TRBJ1-1; D is unclear. Germline CDR1 is GTSNPN and CDR2 is SVGIG (reference sequence). The CDR3 covers 13 residues. Trimming removed 8 bases from V and 1 base from J, with 14 bases in between. The CDR3: CAENKGGNTEAFF. The CDR3 DNA follows: TGTGCCGAGAACAAAGGCGGGAACACTGAAGCTTTCTTT.

The rearrangement joins TRBV7-2 to TRBJ2-5, with a possible D match to TRBD2 (6 bases). Germline CDR1 and CDR2: SGHTA and FQGNSA. V was shortened by 5 bases and J by 11 bases, with 24 bases between the two germline ends. This CDR3 is built from 15 residues. CDR3 amino acids: CASSPLVTASGEQYF. The CDR3 coding sequence is TGTGCCAGCAGCCCTTTGGTGACAGCTTCGGGGGAGCAGTACTTC.

V and J are TRBV2 and TRBJ2-2, with D hard to call. V shed 6 bases and J shed 4 bases, with 12 bases lying between them. Germline lookup yields CDR1 SNHLY and CDR2 FYNNEI. This CDR3 comprises 14 residues. The CDR3 coding sequence is TGTGCCAGCAGGGCCTTGCACACCACCGGGGAGCTGTTTTTT. Protein: CASRALHTTGELFF.

The genes are TRBV29-1 and TRBJ1-1; TRBD1 is a possible D gene (5 bases). The V and J ends lost 0 bases and 5 bases respectively, with 13 bases between them. Germline values: CDR1 SQVTM, CDR2 ANQGSEA. CDR3 size: 14 residues. This CDR3 is CSVEDRKGLTEAFF. The CDR3 coding sequence is TGCAGCGTTGAAGATCGAAAGGGGTTGACTGAAGCTTTCTTT.

A single count supports this clone. The CDR3 coding sequence is TGTGCCAGTAGTATTCTAGTCTCGGAAAACATTCAGTACTTC. The encoded protein is CASSILVSENIQYF. The chain couples TRBV19 to TRBJ2-4; D is undetermined. The germline CDR1 and CDR2 sequences are LNHDA and SQIVND (reference sequence). V was shortened by 3 bases and J by 5 bases, with 11 bases between the two germline ends. The CDR3 contains 14 residues.

This clone was detected once. The rearrangement uses TRBV2 and TRBJ1-1, with 8 positions matching TRBD1. Unmatched junction bases numbered 5, after V lost 11 bases and J lost 0 bases. The CDR3 runs to 13 residues. Germline V gene lookup returns CDR1 SNHLY and CDR2 FYNNEI. The CDR3 loop reads CARGQGLNTEAFF. The CDR3 bases are TGTGCCCGCGGACAGGGCTTGAACACTGAAGCTTTCTTT.

This clone came up once. The CDR3 protein is CASSLGQGSGNTIYF. CDR3 coding DNA: TGTGCCAGCAGCTTAGGACAGGGCTCTGGAAACACCATATATTTT. The chain employs TRBV7-6 and TRBJ1-3, with 7 bases identical to TRBD1. J was trimmed by 0 bases and V by 1 base; bases with no gene match: 0. This CDR3 spans 15 amino acids. Per the germline V gene, CDR1 is SGHVS and CDR2 is FNYEAQ.

The chain uses TRBV27 and TRBJ1-1; D possibly corresponds to TRBD1 (5 bases). Germline-derived CDR1 and CDR2 are MNHEY and SMNVEV (reference sequence). This CDR3 has 15 residues. V gave up 0 bases and J gave up 5 bases, with 13 bases separating them. The CDR3 bases are TGTGCCAGCAGTTTATCGGGGCGCGGGGGAACTGAAGCTTTCTTT. The encoded protein is CASSLSGRGGTEAFF.